The source of this T cell receptor (beta chain) is a study of tumor and adjacent non-tumor tissue in lung cancer. Turning to the study itself: There were some 11 adenocarcinoma, 2 squamous cell carcinoma and 1 small cell lung cancer cases. The patients, roughly 9 men and roughly 5 women, were about 31 to 76 with stage I to III disease.

V shed 8 bases and J shed 7 bases, with 23 bases lying between them. From germline, CDR1 is SQVTM and CDR2 ANQGSEA. The CDR3 covers 14 residues. The study's findings and limits: Tumor tissue had significantly higher TCR diversity than normal lung.

No cell sorting was done before RNA was extracted from the tissue. Distant lung tissue was collected more than 3 cm away from the tumor edge. The library came from three nested PCR rounds adapted from ARM-PCR protocols. MiXCR, applied by TCRdb to the multiplex PCR reads, yields one record per CDR3 protein. Here the sample spans 60,000 to 100,000 distinct CDR3 sequences, over 65% being singletons. With respect to this clonotype: Its antigen is not identified. This likely comes from a read error, as the CDR3 has no conserved phenylalanine or tryptophan at its end.

The chain carries TRBV29-1 and TRBJ1-2, with D maybe TRBD1 (5 bases). Sequencing was done on a sample of distant non-tumor lung tissue. The clonotype comes from an older man with non-small cell lung cancer. CDR3 sequence reads: CSFGTSLDRGGYTY. DNA of the CDR3: TGCAGCTTTGGGACCTCCTTAGATCGCGGTGGCTACACCTAC.